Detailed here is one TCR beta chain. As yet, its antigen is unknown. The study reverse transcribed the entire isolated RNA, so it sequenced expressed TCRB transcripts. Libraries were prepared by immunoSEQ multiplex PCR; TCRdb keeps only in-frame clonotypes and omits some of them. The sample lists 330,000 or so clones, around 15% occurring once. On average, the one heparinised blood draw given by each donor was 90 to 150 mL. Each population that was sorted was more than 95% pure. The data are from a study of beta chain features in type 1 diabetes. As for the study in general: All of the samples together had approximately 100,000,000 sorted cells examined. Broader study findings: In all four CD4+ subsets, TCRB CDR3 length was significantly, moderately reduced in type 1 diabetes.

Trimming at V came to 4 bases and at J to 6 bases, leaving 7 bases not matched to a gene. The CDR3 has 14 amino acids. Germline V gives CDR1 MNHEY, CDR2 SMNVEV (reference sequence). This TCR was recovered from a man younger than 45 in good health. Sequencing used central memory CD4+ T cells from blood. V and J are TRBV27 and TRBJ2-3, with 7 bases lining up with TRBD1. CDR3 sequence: CASSSTGVWDTQYF. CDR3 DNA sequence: TGTGCCAGCAGTTCAACAGGGGTCTGGGATACGCAGTATTTT.